The next 13 T cell receptor beta chains were all read from a single sample in a study of T cells in Graves' hyperthyroidism and ophthalmopathy. The CDR3 regions of TCR beta were amplified from RNA transcripts. HTBI primers were employed in a first-round RT-PCR of the TCR CDR3. One entry per CDR3 protein results from TCRdb running MiXCR on the multiplex PCR reads. The sample holds around 300,000 distinct CDR3 sequences, around a quarter seen once. Sequencing was done on a sample of blood. Receptors originate from a man in his forties or fifties with Graves' hyperthyroidism that later progressed to Graves' ophthalmopathy.

This clonotype was counted at least ten times. V and J are TRBV29-1 and TRBJ1-1, with D possibly being TRBD1 (5 bases). Trimming took off 3 bases at V and 4 bases at J, with 15 bases between the two ends. CDR1 and CDR2 from the germline V gene are SQVTM and ANQGSEA. The CDR3 is made up of 14 amino acids. This CDR3 is CSVDRVYWGTEAFF. In DNA form, the CDR3 reads TGCAGCGTTGACAGGGTATACTGGGGCACTGAAGCTTTCTTT.

This clonotype was counted ten times or more. This chain joins TRBV29-1 and TRBJ2-4; D unresolved. The CDR3 loop spans 15 amino acids. From germline, CDR1 is SQVTM and CDR2 ANQGSEA. The V and J ends lost 4 bases and 0 bases respectively, with 13 bases between them. The CDR3 region is CSVVDGGLAKNIQYF. The CDR3 DNA reads TGCAGCGTTGTTGACGGCGGTCTAGCCAAAAACATTCAGTACTTC.

This clonotype came up many times. The chain combines TRBV7-2 with TRBJ1-2, with a tentative D call TRBD1 (5 bases). V lost 0 bases, J lost 4 bases, and 12 bases lay in between. The germline V gene has CDR1 SGHTA and CDR2 FQGNSA. The CDR3 spans 15 residues. The CDR3 DNA reads as TGTGCCAGCAGCTTAGCGAATCCAGGGTTCTATGGCTACACCTTC. This codes for CASSLANPGFYGYTF.

This clonotype showed up just a few times. The rearrangement joins TRBV6-4 to TRBJ1-1, with D tentatively TRBD1 (5 bases). Germline-derived CDR1 and CDR2 are MRHNA and SNTAGT. The CDR3 spans 12 residues. V was trimmed by 9 bases and J by 4 bases, leaving 12 bases between them. For the CDR3, the DNA is TGTGCCAGTAGGAGACAGAGCACTGAAGCTTTCTTT. The encoded protein is CASRRQSTEAFF.

In this sample, this clonotype turned up many times. This chain connects TRBV19 to TRBJ1-5, with D unresolved. This CDR3 comprises 12 residues. Trimming took 4 bases from V and 3 from J, leaving 4 bases between them. Germline CDR1 and CDR2: LNHDA and SQIVND (reference sequence). CDR3 bases: TGTGCCAGTAGTAAAAACAATCAGCCCCAGCATTTT. Its protein is CASSKNNQPQHF. The whole variable domain, remainder taken from reference TRBV19 and TRBJ1-5, is DGGITQSPKYLFRKEGQNVTLSCEQNLNHDAMYWYRQDPGQGLRLIYYSQIVNDFQKGDIAEGYSVSREKKESFPLTVTSAQKNPTAFYLCASSKNNQPQHFGDGTRLSIL.

This chain links TRBV18 with TRBJ2-2, with TRBD2 identical over 9 bases. Germline assignment: CDR1 KGHSH and CDR2 LQKENI. The CDR3 is 16 residues long. V trimming: 8 bases; J trimming: 0 bases; junction bases outside the gene matches: 7. The CDR3 loop is CASGIAGVSNTGELFF. Here the CDR3 DNA reads TGTGCCAGCGGGATAGCGGGAGTCTCGAACACCGGGGAGCTGTTTTTT.

In this sample, this clonotype turned up many times. The chain links TRBV13 to TRBJ2-7; 9 positions match TRBD1. The length of the CDR3 is 16 residues. Losses at the gene ends were 1 base for V and 2 bases for J; bases not matched to a gene: 6. Germline V lookup: CDR1 PRHDT, CDR2 FYEKMQ (reference sequence). The CDR3 DNA sequence: TGTGCCAGCAGCTTAGTGGGGGACAGGGCGACCTACGAGCAGTACTTC. Translated: CASSLVGDRATYEQYF. Combining the CDR3 with reference TRBV13 and TRBJ2-7 gives the whole variable domain AAGVIQSPRHLIKEKRETATLKCYPIPRHDTVYWYQQGPGQDPQFLISFYEKMQSDKGSIPDRFSAQQFSDYHSELNMSSLELGDSALYFCASSLVGDRATYEQYFGPGTRLTVT.

This clonotype appeared many times. The V and J genes are TRBV14 and TRBJ2-2, with TRBD2 identical over 7 bases. The germline gives CDR1 SGHDN, CDR2 FVKESK. The CDR3 sequence is 14 residues long. V shed 6 bases, J shed 1 base, and the junction held 2 bases outside the gene matches. The CDR3 is CASSAGVNTGELFF. Written as DNA, the CDR3 is TGTGCCAGCAGTGCGGGAGTGAACACCGGGGAGCTGTTTTTT. The variable domain in full, with the rest retrieved from reference TRBV14 and TRBJ2-2, is EAGVTQFPSHSVIEKGQTVTLRCDPISGHDNLYWYRRVMGKEIKFLLHFVKESKQDESGMPNNRFLAERTGGTYSTLKVQPAELEDSGVYFCASSAGVNTGELFFGEGSRLTVL.

This clonotype was recorded many times. This chain links TRBV10-3 with TRBJ1-1; 12 bases are a match to TRBD1. V dropped 3 bases and J dropped 7; count of bases not matched to a gene: 9. In germline, CDR1 is ENHRY, CDR2 SYGVKD. The CDR3 is made up of 16 amino acids. Written as DNA, the CDR3 is TGTGCCATCAGTGATCACGGGACAGGGGGCTCCCGTGAAGCTTTCTTT. It yields the protein CAISDHGTGGSREAFF.

This clonotype showed up many times. This chain connects TRBV18 to TRBJ2-5; maybe TRBD1 (5 bases). Germline V gene data show CDR1 as KGHSH and CDR2 as LQKENI. The CDR3 runs 15 residues. Trimming removed 6 bases from V and 2 bases from J, with 16 bases in between. CDR3 DNA: TGTGCCAGCTCCCGAGACAGAGATCTACAAGAGACCCAGTACTTC. Its translation: CASSRDRDLQETQYF.

The J gene is TRBJ1-2, the V gene TRBV12-3 or TRBV12-4; no clear D. The CDR3 runs 12 residues. V was pared by 5 bases and J by 4 bases, with 8 bases between. CDR3 DNA sequence: TGTGCCAGCAGTATAAACAGCTATGGCTACACCTTC. It specifies CASSINSYGYTF.

This chain links TRBV24-1 with TRBJ1-2; tentative D call: TRBD1 (6 bases). Germline assignment: CDR1 KGHDR and CDR2 SFDVKD. V lost 4 bases and J 6 bases, leaving 8 bases between the germline ends. The CDR3 runs 12 residues. CDR3 sequence (DNA): TGTGCCACCAGTGACACAGGGCATGGCTACACCTTC. Its translation: CATSDTGHGYTF.

This clonotype was found many times. The gene calls are TRBV28 and TRBJ1-5; no clear D. Germline CDR1 MDHEN, CDR2 SYDVKM. The CDR3 covers 14 residues. V lost 5 bases and J lost 8, with 16 bases in between. The CDR3 here is CASSTQSKGEPQHF. The CDR3 DNA reads as TGTGCCAGCAGTACACAATCCAAGGGTGAGCCCCAGCATTTT.